These 11 T cell receptor beta chains were all obtained from the same sample, sequenced in a study of cytomegalovirus exposure and HLA in healthy donors. The PCR made use of 60 Vbeta and 13 Jbeta primers. TCRdb keeps only in-frame clones here, not all; method: immunoSEQ multiplex PCR. This sample has about 160,000 clones; 75% to 85% occur once, and the top ten carry 3.5%. The material sequenced was PBMCs. The receptors stem from a human donor in good health.

The gene calls are TRBV7-9 and TRBJ1-2; 9 bases line up with TRBD1. Trimming removed 5 bases from V and 1 base from J; junction bases left unmatched: 5. This CDR3 comprises 15 residues. Germline V gives CDR1 SEHNR, CDR2 FQNEAQ (reference sequence). CDR3 loop: CASSLGQGINYGYTF. The CDR3 DNA reads as TGTGCCAGCAGCCTAGGACAGGGGATTAACTATGGCTACACCTTC.

The chain employs TRBV7-6 and TRBJ2-2; the D gene is possibly TRBD1 (6 bases). Germline V gene sequence: CDR1 SGHVS, CDR2 FNYEAQ. The V and J ends lost 5 bases and 13 bases respectively, with 11 bases between them. CDR3 length: 11 amino acids. CDR3 nucleotide sequence: TGTGCCAGCAGCCAAGGGGGTGCGCTGTTTTTT. It specifies CASSQGGALFF.

This chain joins TRBV5-4 and TRBJ2-7; TRBD1 aligns across 9 bases. CDR3 size: 15 residues. Germline V CDR1 and CDR2: SGHNT, YYREEE (reference sequence). V shed 1 base, J shed 1 base, and the junction held 3 bases outside the gene matches. CDR3 coding DNA: TGTGCCAGCAGCTTGTCCGGGACAGGGTCCTACGAGCAGTACTTC. It yields the protein CASSLSGTGSYEQYF. Using reference TRBV5-4 and TRBJ2-7 for the parts outside the CDR3, the full variable domain is ETGVTQSPTHLIKTRGQQVTLRCSSQSGHNTVSWYQQALGQGPQFIFQYYREEENGRGNFPPRFSGLQFPNYSSELNVNALELDDSALYLCASSLSGTGSYEQYFGPGTRLTVT.

The chain uses TRBV9 and TRBJ1-3; 8 nucleotides line up with TRBD1. CDR3 length: 15 amino acids. The trim removed 3 bases at V and 3 bases at J, leaving 5 bases unmatched. Germline CDR1 is SGDLS and CDR2 is YYNGEE. The CDR3 DNA sequence: TGTGCCAGCAGCGCCGACAGGGGAGGTGGAAACACCATATATTTT. This translates into CASSADRGGGNTIYF.

The chain is built from TRBV14 and TRBJ2-7, with 8 bases aligning to TRBD1. CDR3 size: 16 residues. The germline V gene has CDR1 SGHDN and CDR2 FVKESK. Trimming took 0 bases from V and 0 from J; bases not matched to a gene: 4. CDR3 bases: TGTGCCAGCAGCCAAGAACGGGACAGGAGCTCCTACGAGCAGTACTTC. Protein: CASSQERDRSSYEQYF.

The rearrangement joins TRBV25-1 to TRBJ1-2, with D unresolved. Germline values: CDR1 MGHDK, CDR2 SYGVNS. There are 15 residues in the CDR3. The germline V and J ends were trimmed by 2 bases and 8 bases, with 18 bases remaining between them. The CDR3 protein is CASSETIALSGGYTF. CDR3 in DNA: TGTGCCAGCAGTGAAACTATCGCCTTGTCCGGGGGCTACACCTTC.

As DNA, the CDR3 is TGTGCCAGCAGCTTTACAGGTCAGCCCCAGCATTTT. Its translation: CASSFTGQPQHF. V and J are TRBV5-8 and TRBJ1-5; D may be TRBD1 (5 bases). The CDR3 contains 12 residues. Germline CDR1 reads SGHTS; CDR2 reads YDEGEE. V was shortened by 2 bases and J by 6 bases, with 6 bases between the two germline ends. Full variable domain (outside the CDR3, taken from reference TRBV5-8 and TRBJ1-5): EAGVTQSPTHLIKTRGQQATLRCSPISGHTSVYWYQQALGLGLQFLLWYDEGEERNRGNFPPRFSGRQFPNYSSELNVNALELEDSALYLCASSFTGQPQHFGDGTRLSIL.

This chain uses TRBV4-3 with TRBJ2-5, with 8 nucleotides matching TRBD2. The CDR3 consists of 15 residues. Looked up from germline, CDR1 is LGHNA and CDR2 is YSLEER. V shed 0 bases, J shed 2 bases, and the junction held 2 bases outside the gene matches. The CDR3 reads CASSQDGTRQETQYF. The CDR3 coding sequence is TGCGCCAGCAGCCAAGATGGGACTAGGCAAGAGACCCAGTACTTC.

The chain couples TRBV5-4 to TRBJ2-1, with 11 nucleotides matching TRBD2. V shed 0 bases and J 14 bases; nucleotides not matched to a gene: 7. This CDR3 has 14 amino acids. Germline CDR1 is SGHNT and CDR2 is YYREEE (reference sequence). The CDR3 sequence is CASSLVTSGGQEFF. The CDR3 nucleotides read TGTGCCAGCAGCTTGGTTACTAGCGGGGGACAAGAGTTCTTC.

A remark on this clone: The same CDR3 also results from other DNA sequences found in this sample. The chain links TRBV19 to TRBJ1-5, with 7 bases aligning to TRBD1. Losses at the gene ends were 4 bases for V and 4 bases for J; bases not matched to a gene: 1. The germline V gene encodes CDR1 LNHDA and CDR2 SQIVND (reference sequence). The CDR3 is 13 residues long. The DNA for the CDR3 is TGTGCCAGTAGTACGACAGGGAATCAGCCCCAGCATTTT. Amino acid sequence: CASSTTGNQPQHF.

The chain employs TRBV30 and TRBJ2-2; possibly TRBD1 for D (6 bases). CDR3 length equals 13 residues. Trimming cost V 4 bases and J 6 bases, with 12 bases left between them. In germline, CDR1 is GTSNPN, CDR2 SVGIG (reference sequence). CDR3 residues: CAWIQGFSGELFF. In DNA form, the CDR3 reads TGTGCCTGGATCCAGGGGTTTTCCGGGGAGCTGTTTTTT.